Listed here are 25 T cell receptor beta chains from one sample, sequenced in a study of blood T cell repertoires in COVID-19. Only in-frame clones appear in the TCRdb table, and some are missing; sequencing was by immunoSEQ multiplex PCR. The top ten clones hold more than 2% of a sample with some 140,000 clones, 85% to 90% of them seen once. The sample was peripheral blood. Every receptor here comes from a man aged 65 to 79 with active COVID-19.

The chain carries TRBV5-8 and TRBJ1-3, with 7 bases that match TRBD1. Germline loops: CDR1 SGHTS, CDR2 YDEGEE. J gave up 3 bases and V 5 bases, and 8 bases lay outside the gene matches. The CDR3 covers 15 residues. CDR3 in amino acids: CASSREGARGNTIYF. The CDR3 coding sequence is TGTGCCAGCAGTAGAGAGGGGGCTCGTGGAAACACCATATATTTT.

The V gene is TRBV29-1, the J gene TRBJ2-7, with a possible D match to TRBD2 (6 bases). Germline V lookup: CDR1 SQVTM, CDR2 ANQGSEA. CDR3 length equals 15 residues. Trimming took 5 bases from V and 0 from J, leaving 17 bases between them. CDR3 DNA sequence: TGCAGCGTTATGGCGGGACCAGGCCCCTCCTACGAGCAGTACTTC. Protein: CSVMAGPGPSYEQYF.

This chain links TRBV5-6 with TRBJ2-3; 11 nucleotides line up with TRBD2. CDR1 and CDR2 (germline): SGHDT, YYEEEE. The V and J ends lost 0 bases and 0 bases, in that order; junction bases with no gene match: 9. The CDR3 loop spans 19 amino acids. The CDR3 DNA reads TGTGCCAGCAGCTTGGATAGCGGGAGGGCCCTGTGGAGCACAGATACGCAGTATTTT. Translated: CASSLDSGRALWSTDTQYF.

The chain uses TRBV10-2 and TRBJ2-7; TRBD1 agrees at 9 bases. Trimming took 4 bases from V and 6 from J; bases not matched to a gene: 4. In germline, CDR1 is WSHSY, CDR2 SAAADI. This CDR3 contains 13 residues. This CDR3 reads CASSGDRVSEQYF. CDR3 DNA sequence: TGCGCCAGCAGTGGGGACAGGGTCTCCGAGCAGTACTTC.

The chain carries TRBV12-3 or TRBV12-4 and TRBJ1-5; D gene unclear. V was trimmed by 5 bases and J by 4 bases, leaving 9 bases between them. The CDR3 loop spans 13 amino acids. The CDR3 region has the DNA TGTGCCAGCAGTCGCGGAGGGAATCAGCCCCAGCATTTT. Its protein product is CASSRGGNQPQHF.

The chain has TRBV24-1 and TRBJ2-1; 7 bases align to TRBD1. Per the germline V gene, CDR1 is KGHDR and CDR2 is SFDVKD. The CDR3 contains 14 residues. The V segment lost 7 bases and the J segment 3 bases; nucleotides outside the gene matches: 5. The CDR3, as DNA: TGTGCCACCAGCCGGGACAGCGTCTACAATGAGCAGTTCTTC. Protein product: CATSRDSVYNEQFF.

Details on this clone: In the same sample, other DNA sequences code for this CDR3. The chain has TRBV5-1 and TRBJ2-2; TRBD2 agrees at 10 bases. V was clipped by 6 bases and J by 4 bases; unmatched bases: 6. CDR1 is SGHRS and CDR2 is YFSETQ in the germline V gene. The CDR3 covers 15 residues. The CDR3 region has the DNA TGCGCCAGCACCCTTCTAGCGGGAGCCACCGGGGAGCTGTTTTTT. It encodes CASTLLAGATGELFF.

This clone was observed a single time. The chain employs TRBV7-9 and TRBJ2-1, with D unresolved. Trimming took off 4 bases at V and 1 base at J, with 8 bases between the two ends. Germline CDR1 is SEHNR and CDR2 is FQNEAQ (reference sequence). This CDR3 has 14 amino acids. The CDR3 DNA sequence: TGTGCCAGCAGCTCGAGCGTATCCTACAATGAGCAGTTCTTC. Translation gives CASSSSVSYNEQFF.

V is TRBV5-1 and J is TRBJ1-1; 7 bases align to TRBD1. The trim removed 4 bases at V and 1 base at J, leaving 10 bases unmatched. This CDR3 is built from 16 residues. Germline V CDR1 and CDR2: SGHRS, YFSETQ. The CDR3 loop is CASSPRPQGENTEAFF. The CDR3 DNA reads TGCGCCAGCAGCCCAAGGCCTCAGGGGGAGAACACTGAAGCTTTCTTT.

The CDR3 DNA follows: TGTGCCAGCACCTTGACAGGGGGCGGCTACACCTTC. This codes for CASTLTGGGYTF. The chain is built from TRBV28 and TRBJ1-2, with TRBD1 identical over 10 bases. Trimming took 7 bases from V and 8 from J; bases not matched to a gene: 4. The CDR3 runs 12 residues. Germline V gene sequence: CDR1 MDHEN, CDR2 SYDVKM.

The chain links TRBV21-1 to TRBJ2-7; the table's D call, TRBD2, was not checked against the DNA. TRBV21-1 is labeled a pseudogene. This CDR3 has 16 amino acids. CDR3 loop: CASSKEREREAYEQYF. The CDR3 DNA follows: TGTGCCAGCAGCAAAGAAAGGGAGCGGGAGGCCTACGAGCAGTACTTC.

The V and J genes are TRBV11-3 and TRBJ2-1, with unresolved D. Germline loops: CDR1 SGHNT, CDR2 YENEEA. CDR3 length: 13 residues. V shed 4 bases and J shed 8 bases, with 12 bases lying between them. The DNA of the CDR3 is TGTGCCAGCAGCTCCTATACAGCAGATGAGCAGTTCTTC. Encoded protein: CASSSYTADEQFF.

The rearrangement links TRBV4-3 to TRBJ2-2; TRBD1 is a possible D gene (6 bases). Germline V gene data show CDR1 as LGHNA and CDR2 as YSLEER. Trimming left V 4 bases short and J 3 bases short, with 12 bases between. The CDR3 is 15 amino acids. CDR3 DNA: TGCGCCAGCAGCCTCTCCGGGACATACACCGGGGAGCTGTTTTTT. Its translation: CASSLSGTYTGELFF.

The gene calls are TRBV4-1 and TRBJ2-1, with a possible D match to TRBD1 (6 bases). Germline V gene sequence: CDR1 MGHRA, CDR2 YSYEKL. Trimming pared 6 bases from V and 4 bases from J, leaving 13 bases between. This CDR3 contains 14 residues. CDR3 region: CASRQGNLYNEQFF. The CDR3 DNA is TGCGCCAGCAGGCAGGGGAATTTGTACAATGAGCAGTTCTTC.

The chain uses TRBV6-1 and TRBJ1-3; TRBD1 might be the D (6 bases). V was cut by 0 bases and J by 0 bases, with 12 bases left in between. There are 17 residues in the CDR3. Germline assignment: CDR1 MNHNS and CDR2 SASEGT. CDR3 in DNA: TGTGCCAGCAGTGAAGCTGGGGGGGCTGCCTCTGGAAACACCATATATTTT. This encodes CASSEAGGAASGNTIYF.

The chain recombines TRBV4-2 with TRBJ1-5; D gene ambiguous. The germline V gene encodes CDR1 LGHNA and CDR2 YNFKEQ. V was clipped by 4 bases and J by 5 bases, with 15 bases between them. The CDR3 loop spans 15 amino acids. CDR3 DNA sequence: TGTGCCAGCAGCCCCGAGGCACACTCTGATCAGCCCCAGCATTTT. It is translated as CASSPEAHSDQPQHF.

The chain links TRBV4-3 to TRBJ2-7; 7 nucleotides align to TRBD2. The CDR3 runs 15 residues. Germline lookup yields CDR1 LGHNA and CDR2 YSLEER. V gave up 4 bases and J gave up 7 bases; unmatched junction bases: 13. The CDR3 loop reads CASSRSPAGVKEQYF. The CDR3 DNA is TGCGCCAGCAGCCGAAGTCCGGCGGGAGTGAAAGAGCAGTACTTC.

The chain uses TRBV7-2 and TRBJ2-7; 7 bases line up with TRBD2. V gave up 3 bases and J gave up 2 bases; unmatched junction bases: 7. Germline CDR1 reads SGHTA; CDR2 reads FQGNSA. This CDR3 is built from 15 residues. For the CDR3, the DNA is TGTGCCAGCAGCTTTTCGGCTAGCGGTCCCTACGAGCAGTACTTC. Its translation: CASSFSASGPYEQYF.

The chain employs TRBV7-3 and TRBJ1-1, with unresolved D. Germline V lookup: CDR1 SGHTA, CDR2 FQGTGA. This CDR3 has 13 amino acids. Trimming shortened V by 4 bases and J by 0 bases, and 6 bases separated the two germline ends. The CDR3 protein is CASSYSVNTEAFF. The CDR3 coding sequence is TGTGCCAGCAGCTACTCGGTGAACACTGAAGCTTTCTTT.

The V call is TRBV11-2, the J call TRBJ1-1; 9 bases align to TRBD1. In germline, CDR1 is SGHAT, CDR2 FQNNGV. The CDR3 runs to 14 residues. V lost 5 bases and J lost 8; bases outside the gene matches: 9. The CDR3 bases are TGTGCCAGCAGCCCCCGGACAGGGGCAGGCGAAGCTTTCTTT. This gives the protein CASSPRTGAGEAFF.

This chain's CDR3 is CASSLAGNFNSPLHF. CDR3 in DNA: TGTGCCAGCAGCTTAGCCGGGAATTTTAATTCACCCCTCCACTTT. This chain links TRBV7-9 with TRBJ1-6; D not resolved. The CDR3 runs 15 residues. The V end was cut by 0 bases, the J end by 6 bases, with 9 bases between. Germline V lookup: CDR1 SEHNR, CDR2 FQNEAQ (reference sequence).

The chain couples TRBV4-3 to TRBJ2-1; D gene unclear. Germline assignment: CDR1 LGHNA and CDR2 YSLEER. Trimming shortened V by 0 bases and J by 3 bases, and 15 bases separated the two germline ends. The length of the CDR3 is 17 residues. The CDR3 region is CASSQDGSNSYYNEQFF. CDR3 sequence (DNA): TGCGCCAGCAGCCAAGATGGAAGTAACAGCTACTACAATGAGCAGTTCTTC.

The J gene is TRBJ2-2, the V gene TRBV28; 7 bases are a match to TRBD1. With V trimmed by 8 bases and J by 1 base, 4 bases remained unmatched. The V gene's germline CDR1 is MDHEN and CDR2 SYDVKM. The CDR3 loop spans 14 amino acids. The CDR3 coding sequence is TGTGCCAGCCGGTGGACAGGGAACACCGGGGAGCTGTTTTTT. Translating it yields CASRWTGNTGELFF.

This clone was counted a single time. The chain joins TRBV9 to TRBJ2-7; TRBD1 might be the D (6 bases). V lost 2 bases to trimming and J lost 5 bases, with 14 bases between them. CDR3 length: 14 amino acids. Germline V gene sequence: CDR1 SGDLS, CDR2 YYNGEE. CDR3: CASSVTGSAHEQYF. In nucleotides, the CDR3 is TGTGCCAGCAGCGTCACAGGGAGCGCCCACGAGCAGTACTTC. Based on the CDR3 plus reference TRBV9 and TRBJ2-7, the full variable domain is DSGVTQTPKHLITATGQRVTLRCSPRSGDLSVYWYQQSLDQGLQFLIQYYNGEERAKGNILERFSAQQFPDLHSELNLSSLELGDSALYFCASSVTGSAHEQYFGPGTRLTVT.

The genes are TRBV19 and TRBJ1-5; 11 positions match TRBD1. Unmatched junction bases numbered 8, after V lost 1 base and J lost 6 bases. The CDR3 runs 17 residues. The germline gives CDR1 LNHDA, CDR2 SQIVND (reference sequence). CDR3 sequence reads: CASSIGSRTGGGQPQHF. The CDR3 nucleotides read TGTGCCAGTAGTATAGGGTCCCGGACAGGGGGCGGTCAGCCCCAGCATTTT.